This T cell receptor beta chain was sequenced during a study of T cells in localized non-small cell lung cancer. The sample holds a few counts of this clone. Its ends do not fully match the called genes, so a read error is possible. Germline V gives CDR1 SGDLS, CDR2 YYNGEE. The CDR3 length is 13 residues. Clones were sequenced by immunoSEQ multiplex PCR, and TCRdb holds only the in-frame ones, with some missing. The sample holds some 5,000 clones, around 60% seen once. The source was lymph node tissue, collected before any cancer treatment. The chain links TRBV9 to TRBJ1-2, with D perhaps TRBD1 (6 bases). The receptor was derived from a male donor at least 60 years old with stage I squamous cell lung carcinoma. The CDR3 nucleotides are TGTGCCAGCAGTCGACAGGATAACTATGGTTACACCTTC. It translates to CASSRQDNYGYTF.